This T cell receptor beta chain stems from a study of CD8+ T cells in alopecia areata (dated by TCRdb to 2016 to 2019). Broadly, across the study: Treated patients were enrolled in an open-label pilot trial of oral tofacitinib, 5 to 10 mg twice daily, for moderate-to-severe alopecia areata. In both human patients and the C3H/HeJ mouse model, the study applied high-throughput TCRbeta sequencing to look at T cell clonal expansion in alopecia areata. RNA was obtained with the PAXgene miRNA kit for fixed scalp, the miRNeasy kit for PBMCs, and the RNeasy kit for mouse skin. In humans, TCRbeta sequencing was performed on scalp tissue and on sorted CD4+ and CD8+ peripheral blood T cells from healthy controls and from patients with patchy or totalis/universalis alopecia areata. In treated patients, disease severity was measured using the SALT score, which gives the percentage of scalp surface area affected. Amplification of TCRbeta CDR3 regions was done by immunoSEQ multiplex PCR using 35 Vbeta forward primers and 13 Jbeta reverse primers. Scalp clonality was compared across normal scalp (n=4), patchy alopecia areata scalp (n=8), and alopecia totalis/universalis scalp (n=8). Tofacitinib-treated patients had biopsies at baseline and at 4 and 24 weeks of treatment, with a later scalp biopsy in several patients. Patients received tofacitinib for 6 to 18 months and were then followed off drug for 6 months to check for delayed response and recurrence. Findings and caveats that apply to the study as a whole: Lesional scalp, especially in alopecia totalis/universalis, showed higher clonality and more expanded CD8+ clones than normal scalp, suggesting antigenic drive. Scalp clonality and the number of expanded CD8+ clones among the top 100 scalp clones were significantly decreased by tofacitinib. Unlike mouse skin, where gammadelta T cells dominate, normal human skin contains resident alphabeta T cells that get sequenced too, which complicates analysis of the scalp TCR repertoire. TCR sequences shared between patients were less clear than in mice, possibly partly because of HLA diversity in the patient population. Because the treated cohort was small and included a single nonresponder, larger studies are needed to assess links between baseline CD8+ expansion and response. Many expanded lesional clones were found to persist in scalp and blood during tofacitinib treatment, and relapse after treatment cessation may be partly explained by this persistence.

Regarding this clone: Its binding antigen is unknown. No base-level quality is on record; no much larger clone is a single base apart.

CDR1 and CDR2 are read off the germline V gene as LGHNA and YSLEER. Unmatched junction bases come to 4, with V trimmed by 4 bases and J by 5 bases. The CDR3 holds 14 amino acids from the cysteine to the phenylalanine. The CDR3 DNA has 42 bases and is translated from base 1. The library was generated by the immunoSEQ multiplex PCR assay. RNA was extracted from all samples and reverse transcribed into cDNA as template for TCR sequencing. SuperScript III was used for first-strand cDNA synthesis, primed with a 2:1 mix of oligo-dT and random hexamers. A synthetic immune receptor repertoire was used to assess amplification bias, and residual bias was removed computationally. The study's own analysis went as follows. Raw reads were preprocessed to remove errors, and CDR3 was defined by IMGT conventions from the conserved cysteine to phenylalanine. Clonality was computed as 1 minus the Shannon entropy, with the entropy normalized by log2 of the number of productive unique TCRs. Whether each scalp clone was CD4 or CD8 was inferred by checking scalp TCRbeta sequences against the CD4 and CD8 repertoires from sorted blood. The source is immuneACCESS, and TCRdb retained only in-frame sequences with V and J called. Part of the clones is not carried over; for the studies checked, unresolved V genes explain less than half of this, and the remainder is unexplained. V and J calls and clone size follow that table, whereas D and trimming were derived from the DNA. The sample profile shows about 74,000 clones; roughly 28% of them were found once. The top ten constitute 15% of the sample.

The time point label, as the study defines it: around 29 days on oral tofacitinib. This specimen's treatment or condition label, per the study, means: oral pan-JAK inhibitor, 5-10 mg twice daily. Peripheral blood and lesional scalp punch biopsies were obtained from patients with alopecia areata. PBMCs were isolated by density centrifugation and stained for CD3, CD4 and CD8, and CD4+ and CD8+ T cells were sorted on a FACSAria. The chain is assembled from TRBV4-3 and TRBJ2-7; 11 nucleotides in the junction match TRBD2. Source: CD8+ T cells sorted from blood, taken at week 4, from a patient treated with tofacitinib. The clonotype was recovered from a human donor with alopecia areata. The CDR3 protein sequence reads: CASSPTSGGNEQYF. The DNA sequence is TGCGCCAGCAGCCCAACTAGCGGGGGAAACGAGCAGTACTTC.